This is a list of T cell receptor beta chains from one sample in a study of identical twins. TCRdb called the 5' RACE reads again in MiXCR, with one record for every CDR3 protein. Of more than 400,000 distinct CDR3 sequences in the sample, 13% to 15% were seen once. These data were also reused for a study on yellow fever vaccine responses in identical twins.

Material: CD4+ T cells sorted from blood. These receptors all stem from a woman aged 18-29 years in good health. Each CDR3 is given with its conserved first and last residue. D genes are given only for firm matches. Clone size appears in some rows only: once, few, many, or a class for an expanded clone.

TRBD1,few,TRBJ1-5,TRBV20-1,CSARPTGDQPQHF,TGCAGTGCTAGACCGACAGGGGATCAGCCCCAGCATTTT
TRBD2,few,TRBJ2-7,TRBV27,CASTGLAAPYEQYF,TGTGCCAGCACCGGACTAGCGGCGCCCTACGAGCAGTACTTC
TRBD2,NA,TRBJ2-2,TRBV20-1,CSARSPTSENTGELFF,TGCAGTGCTAGAAGCCCCACTAGCGAGAACACCGGGGAGCTGTTTTTT
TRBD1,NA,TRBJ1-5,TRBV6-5,CASSYGTGPPGGQPQHF,TGTGCCAGCAGTTACGGGACAGGCCCCCCGGGAGGTCAGCCCCAGCATTTT
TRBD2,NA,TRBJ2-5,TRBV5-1,CASSLDAAGAFRTQYF,TGCGCCAGCAGCTTGGATGCAGCGGGGGCATTCAGGACCCAGTACTTC
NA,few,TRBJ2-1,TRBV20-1,CSARFNSWDNNEQFF,TGCAGTGCTAGATTTAATTCATGGGATAACAATGAGCAGTTCTTC
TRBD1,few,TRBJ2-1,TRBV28,CASSLSQGANEQFF,TGTGCCAGCAGTTTATCGCAGGGGGCCAATGAGCAGTTCTTC
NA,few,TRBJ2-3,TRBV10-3,CAIKSFTDTQYF,TGTGCCATCAAATCCTTCACAGATACGCAGTATTTT
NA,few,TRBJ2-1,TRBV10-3,CAISDKLSYNEQFF,TGTGCCATCAGTGACAAACTCTCCTACAATGAGCAGTTCTTC
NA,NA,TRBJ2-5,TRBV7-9,CASSLTISQETKYF,TGTGCCAGCAGCTTAACCATCAGCCAAGAGACCAAGTACTTC
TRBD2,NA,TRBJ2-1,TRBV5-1,CASSLTSGGQYNEQFF,TGCGCCAGCAGCTTGACTAGCGGGGGACAGTACAATGAGCAGTTCTTC
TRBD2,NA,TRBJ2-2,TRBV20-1,CSARDRIAGALNTGELFF,TGCAGTGCTAGAGATCGGATAGCGGGGGCCTTGAACACCGGGGAGCTGTTTTTT
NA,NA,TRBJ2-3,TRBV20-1,CSARDLARGDTQYF,TGCAGTGCCCGGGACCTAGCGAGGGGAGATACGCAGTATTTT
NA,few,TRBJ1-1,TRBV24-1,CATSSGFLAEAFF,TGTGCCACCAGTTCAGGATTCTTGGCAGAAGCTTTCTTT